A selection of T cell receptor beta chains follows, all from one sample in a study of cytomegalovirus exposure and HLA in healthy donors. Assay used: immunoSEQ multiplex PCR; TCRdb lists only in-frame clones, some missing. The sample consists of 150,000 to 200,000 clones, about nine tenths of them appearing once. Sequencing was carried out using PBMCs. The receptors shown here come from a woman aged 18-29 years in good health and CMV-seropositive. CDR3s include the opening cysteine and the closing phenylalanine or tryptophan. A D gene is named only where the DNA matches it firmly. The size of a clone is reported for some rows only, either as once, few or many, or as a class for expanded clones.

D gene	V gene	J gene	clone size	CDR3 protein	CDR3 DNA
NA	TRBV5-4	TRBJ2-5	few	CASSLAMAEETQYF	TGTGCCAGCAGCTTGGCAATGGCTGAAGAGACCCAGTACTTC
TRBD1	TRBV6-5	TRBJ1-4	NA	CASTRSRTGNEKLFF	TGTGCCAGCACCCGGTCCAGGACAGGGAATGAAAAACTGTTTTTT
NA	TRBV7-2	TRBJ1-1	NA	CASSLNGQGYVDTEAFF	TGTGCCAGCAGCTTAAATGGTCAGGGGTACGTGGACACTGAAGCTTTCTTT
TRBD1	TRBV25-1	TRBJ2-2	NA	CASSDPGQGAFTGELFF	TGTGCCAGCAGTGACCCCGGTCAGGGGGCATTCACCGGGGAGCTGTTTTTT
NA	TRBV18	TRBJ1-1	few	CASSPSGNTEAFF	TGTGCCAGCTCACCTTCCGGGAACACTGAAGCTTTCTTT
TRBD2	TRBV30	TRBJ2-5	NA	CAWSLGLAGPDKETQYF	TGTGCCTGGAGTTTGGGACTAGCGGGACCCGACAAAGAGACCCAGTACTTC
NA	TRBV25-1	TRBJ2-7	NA	CASSYSYEQYF	TGTGCCAGCAGCTACAGCTACGAGCAGTACTTC
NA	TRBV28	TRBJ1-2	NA	CASSLRTDGYTF	TGTGCCAGCAGTTTAAGGACAGATGGCTACACCTTC
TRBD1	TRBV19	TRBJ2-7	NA	CASSFGQGDYEQYF	TGTGCCAGTAGTTTCGGACAGGGGGACTACGAGCAGTACTTC
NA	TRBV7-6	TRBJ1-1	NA	CASSLAGQLNTEAFF	TGTGCTAGCAGCTTAGCTGGACAGCTGAACACTGAAGCTTTCTTT
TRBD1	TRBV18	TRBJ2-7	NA	CASSPGQSYEQYF	TGTGCCAGCTCACCGGGACAGTCCTACGAGCAGTACTTC
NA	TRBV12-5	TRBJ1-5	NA	CASGLADQPQHF	TGTGCTAGTGGTTTGGCTGATCAGCCCCAGCATTTT
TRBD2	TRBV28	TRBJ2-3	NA	CASSSLGDLAGVQYF	TGTGCCAGCAGTTCCTTGGGGGACCTAGCGGGAGTGCAGTATTTT
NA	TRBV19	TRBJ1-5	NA	CASSISTSGFGNQPQHF	TGTGCCAGTAGTATTTCTACCTCGGGTTTTGGCAATCAGCCCCAGCATTTT
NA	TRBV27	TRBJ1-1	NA	CASSDDRLLMNTEAFF	TGTGCCAGCAGTGACGACAGACTTCTTATGAACACTGAAGCTTTCTTT
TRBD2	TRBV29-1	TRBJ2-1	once	CSGDGGGGAYNEQFF	TGCAGCGGTGACGGGGGGGGAGGTGCTTACAATGAGCAGTTCTTC
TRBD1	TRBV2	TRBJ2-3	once	CASSTLQQGGTDTQYF	TGTGCCAGCAGTACCCTCCAACAGGGGGGCACAGATACGCAGTATTTT
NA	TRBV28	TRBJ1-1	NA	CASVGQKNTEAFF	TGTGCCAGCGTGGGGCAGAAGAACACTGAAGCTTTCTTT
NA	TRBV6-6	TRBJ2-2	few	CASGQGHGELFF	TGTGCCAGCGGTCAGGGTCACGGGGAGCTGTTTTTT
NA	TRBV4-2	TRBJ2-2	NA	CASSLKRELFF	TGTGCCAGCAGCCTAAAGCGGGAGCTGTTTTTT
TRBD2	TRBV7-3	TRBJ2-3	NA	CASSLGLAGVLTDTQYF	TGTGCCAGCAGCTTAGGTTTGGCGGGAGTGCTCACAGATACGCAGTATTTT
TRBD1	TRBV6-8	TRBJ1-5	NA	CASSFRDREPGSNQPQHF	TGTGCCAGCAGTTTTAGGGACAGGGAACCGGGTAGCAATCAGCCCCAGCATTTT
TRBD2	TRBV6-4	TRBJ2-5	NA	CASSLLAGEVETQYF	TGTGCCAGCAGCTTACTAGCGGGAGAGGTAGAGACCCAGTACTTC
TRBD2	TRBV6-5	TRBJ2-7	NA	CASSYSGGLAAYEQYF	TGTGCCAGCAGTTACTCGGGAGGCCTAGCGGCCTACGAGCAGTACTTC
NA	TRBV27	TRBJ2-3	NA	CASSPEEGFTDTQYF	TGTGCCAGCAGCCCCGAGGAGGGTTTTACAGATACGCAGTATTTT
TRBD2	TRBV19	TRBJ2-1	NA	CASSETSGAQFF	TGTGCCAGTAGCGAGACTAGCGGTGCGCAGTTCTTC
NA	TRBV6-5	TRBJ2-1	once	CASRGAGVGSNEQFF	TGTGCCAGCAGGGGAGCGGGCGTTGGGTCGAATGAGCAGTTCTTC
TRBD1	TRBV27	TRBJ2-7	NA	CASSRGDRGNEQYF	TGTGCCAGCAGTCGAGGGGACAGGGGGAACGAGCAGTACTTC
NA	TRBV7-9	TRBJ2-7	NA	CASSLAGRAYEQYF	TGTGCCAGCAGCTTAGCAGGGAGAGCCTACGAGCAGTACTTC
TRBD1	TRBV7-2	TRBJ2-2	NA	CASSFAGTVPTGELFF	TGTGCCAGCAGCTTCGCCGGGACAGTTCCAACCGGGGAGCTGTTTTTT
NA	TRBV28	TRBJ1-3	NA	CASTRTTNRNTIYF	TGTGCCAGCACCCGGACAACAAATAGAAACACCATATATTTT
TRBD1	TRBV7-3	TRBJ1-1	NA	CASSPGQGEAFF	TGTGCCAGCAGCCCGGGACAGGGTGAAGCTTTCTTT
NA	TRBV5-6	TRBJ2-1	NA	CASSLVRGWDNEQFF	TGTGCCAGCAGCTTGGTTAGAGGGTGGGACAATGAGCAGTTCTTC
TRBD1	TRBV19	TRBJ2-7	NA	CASSIGTGVSQYF	TGTGCCAGTAGTATCGGGACAGGCGTCAGCCAGTACTTC
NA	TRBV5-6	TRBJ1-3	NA	CASSLGSGVSGNTIYF	TGTGCCAGCAGCTTGGGGTCGGGGGTCTCTGGAAACACCATATATTTT
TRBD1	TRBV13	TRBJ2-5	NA	CASSLAGDRGETQYF	TGTGCCAGCAGCTTAGCAGGGGACAGGGGAGAGACCCAGTACTTC
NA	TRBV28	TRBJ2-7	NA	CASSLSGQGDRYF	TGTGCCAGCAGTTTAAGCGGGCAGGGGGATCGGTACTTC
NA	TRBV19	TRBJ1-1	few	CASSLRAGGTEAFF	TGTGCCAGTAGCCTCAGGGCCGGGGGCACTGAAGCTTTCTTT
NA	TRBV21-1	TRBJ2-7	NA	CASSKLDRSYEQYF	TGTGCCAGCAGCAAACTGGACAGGTCCTACGAGCAGTACTTC
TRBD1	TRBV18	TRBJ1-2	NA	CASSPIPGQGVSEGYTF	TGTGCCAGCTCCCCTATCCCGGGACAGGGAGTTTCGGAAGGCTACACCTTC
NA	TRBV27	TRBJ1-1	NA	CASSFIAQGFRAFF	TGTGCCAGCAGTTTTATAGCCCAGGGATTTCGTGCTTTCTTT
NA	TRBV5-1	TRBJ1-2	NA	CASSLGSANYGYTF	TGCGCCAGCAGCTTGGGGTCAGCTAACTATGGCTACACCTTC
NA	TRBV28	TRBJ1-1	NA	CASSFGSGKTEAFF	TGTGCCAGCAGTTTTGGATCGGGAAAAACTGAAGCTTTCTTT
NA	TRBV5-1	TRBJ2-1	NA	CASSLGGYNEQFF	TGCGCCAGCAGCTTGGGAGGTTACAATGAGCAGTTCTTC
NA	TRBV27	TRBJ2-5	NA	CASSPGMQTQYF	TGTGCCAGCAGCCCCGGGATGCAGACCCAGTACTTC
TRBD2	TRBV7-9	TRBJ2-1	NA	CASSQTSGSVYNEQFF	TGTGCCAGCAGCCAAACTAGCGGGAGCGTCTACAATGAGCAGTTCTTC
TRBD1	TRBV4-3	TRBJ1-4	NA	CASSQEPGGQGYEKLFF	TGCGCCAGCAGCCAAGAACCAGGGGGACAGGGATATGAAAAACTGTTTTTT
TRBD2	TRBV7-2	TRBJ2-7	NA	CASSLLLAGGYEQYF	TGTGCCAGCAGCCTTCTACTAGCGGGAGGCTACGAGCAGTACTTC
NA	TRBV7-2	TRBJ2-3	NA	CATRGASTDTQYF	TGTGCCACCCGGGGGGCCTCCACAGATACGCAGTATTTT
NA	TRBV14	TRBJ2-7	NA	CASSVGVRDEQYF	TGTGCCAGCAGCGTAGGGGTACGGGACGAGCAGTACTTC
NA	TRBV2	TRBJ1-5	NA	CASSGTDNNQPQHF	TGTGCCAGCAGTGGGACAGACAACAATCAGCCCCAGCATTTT
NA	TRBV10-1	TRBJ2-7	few	CASSESTGPYEQYF	TGCGCCAGCAGTGAGTCCACAGGTCCCTACGAGCAGTACTTC
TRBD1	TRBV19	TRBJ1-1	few	CASSIGRGHTEAFF	TGTGCCAGTAGTATCGGCAGGGGGCACACTGAAGCTTTCTTT
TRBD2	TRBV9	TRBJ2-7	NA	CASSPLGTSESYEQYF	TGTGCCAGCAGTCCCTTAGGCACTAGCGAGAGTTACGAGCAGTACTTC
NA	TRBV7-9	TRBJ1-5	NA	CASSLEALGQPQHF	TGTGCCAGCAGCTTGGAGGCGCTAGGACAGCCCCAGCATTTT
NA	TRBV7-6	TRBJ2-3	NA	CASSVIADTQYF	TGTGCCAGCAGTGTTATCGCAGATACGCAGTATTTT
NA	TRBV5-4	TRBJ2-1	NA	CASSFQGSYNEQFF	TGTGCCAGCAGCTTTCAGGGGTCCTACAATGAGCAGTTCTTC
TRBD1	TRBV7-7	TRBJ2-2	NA	CASSLTGGAGELFF	TGTGCTAGCAGCTTGACAGGGGGAGCCGGGGAGCTGTTTTTT